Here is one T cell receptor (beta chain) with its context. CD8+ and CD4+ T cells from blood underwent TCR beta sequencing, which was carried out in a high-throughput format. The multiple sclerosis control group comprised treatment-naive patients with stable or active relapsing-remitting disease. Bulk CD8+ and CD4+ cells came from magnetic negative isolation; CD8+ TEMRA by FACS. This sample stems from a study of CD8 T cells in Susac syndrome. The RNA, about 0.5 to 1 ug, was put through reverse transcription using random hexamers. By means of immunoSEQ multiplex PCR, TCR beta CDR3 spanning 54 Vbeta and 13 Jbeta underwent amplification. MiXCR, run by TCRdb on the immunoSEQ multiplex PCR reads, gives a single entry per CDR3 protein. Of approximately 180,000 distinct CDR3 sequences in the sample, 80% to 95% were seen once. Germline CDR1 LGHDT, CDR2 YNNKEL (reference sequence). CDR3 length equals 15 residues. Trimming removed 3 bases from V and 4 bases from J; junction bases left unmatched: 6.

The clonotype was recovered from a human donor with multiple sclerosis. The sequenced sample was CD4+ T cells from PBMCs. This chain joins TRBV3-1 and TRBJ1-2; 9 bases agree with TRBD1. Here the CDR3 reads CASSHHPGQGYGYTF. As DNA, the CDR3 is TGTGCCAGCAGCCATCACCCGGGACAGGGCTATGGCTACACCTTC.